This entry concerns a single T cell receptor beta chain. This sample stems from a study of blood T cell repertoires in COVID-19. Overall study: Whether acute or convalescent, the COVID-19 samples came from the United States, Italy and Spain. PBMCs, B-cell-depleted T cells, or T cells were the source of the cDNA or gDNA that made up the material.

There are 16 residues in the CDR3. From germline, CDR1 is SGHRS and CDR2 YFSETQ. The ends lost 5 bases at V and 1 base at J; junction bases unmatched: 4. How the authors handled the data: Amplification of reference gene primers provided the estimated nucleated cell counts. Only in-frame clones appear in the TCRdb table, and some are missing; sequencing was by immunoSEQ multiplex PCR. V and J calls and clone size come straight from that table; D and trimming were deduced from the DNA. The sample holds 150,000 to 200,000 clones, more than 65% seen once. This receptor was identified in a woman over 75 with acute or convalescent COVID-19. V and J are TRBV5-1 and TRBJ2-2, with 11 bases fitting TRBD2. The specimen sequenced was peripheral blood. The CDR3 DNA reads as TGCGCCAGCAGTCTCGGACTAGCGGGGAACACCGGGGAGCTGTTTTTT. Translating gives CASSLGLAGNTGELFF.